The 9 T cell receptor beta chains reported below all come from one sample, sequenced in a study of blood T cell repertoires in COVID-19 (dated by TCRdb to about 2020). Receptor amplification or capture employed the immunoSEQ multiplex PCR assay. This is the immuneACCESS table as TCRdb keeps it, with only in-frame sequences that have V and J called. A part of the clones is gone; compared with another copy, unresolved V genes explain less than half, and the rest is unexplained. A total of 250,000 to 350,000 clones appear in this sample, 70% to 90% of them only once. Of the sample, 12% is held by the ten largest clones. The sequenced material came from peripheral blood. These receptor sequences come from a woman in her sixties or seventies with acute or convalescent COVID-19.

The genes are TRBV7-9 and TRBJ1-5; the match to TRBD1 covers 7 bases. The length of the CDR3 is 17 residues. Germline V gives CDR1 SEHNR, CDR2 FQNEAQ (reference sequence). V gave up 0 bases and J gave up 9 bases; unmatched junction bases: 14. CDR3 in amino acids: CASSLALGSQGESPQHF. Written as DNA, the CDR3 is TGTGCCAGCAGCTTAGCTCTTGGCAGCCAGGGGGAGTCGCCCCAGCATTTT.

This chain connects TRBV19 to TRBJ1-1, with unresolved D. V dropped 3 bases and J dropped 3 bases, with 11 bases sitting between them. The CDR3 covers 14 residues. Germline V CDR1 and CDR2: LNHDA, SQIVND (reference sequence). CDR3 DNA sequence: TGTGCCAGTAGTATCCGCCGGGTTTACACTGAAGCTTTCTTT. This sequence encodes CASSIRRVYTEAFF.

This chain uses TRBV11-2 with TRBJ2-1; the match to TRBD2 covers 12 bases. The J segment lost 7 bases and the V segment lost 5 bases, leaving 12 bases of the junction unmatched. The CDR3 covers 17 residues. Germline values: CDR1 SGHAT, CDR2 FQNNGV. The CDR3 region has the DNA TGTGCCAGCAGCCTCAGGAGTTCTAGCGGGAGGGGGAATGAGCAGTTCTTC. Translation gives CASSLRSSSGRGNEQFF.

V usage is TRBV3-1 (or the pseudogene TRBV3-2) and J usage is TRBJ2-2; 7 bases map to TRBD1. Germline CDR1 is LGHDT and CDR2 is YNNKEL (reference sequence). The CDR3 extends over 16 amino acids. J lost 0 bases, V lost 6 bases, and 7 bases had no gene match. The CDR3 DNA follows: TGTGCCAGCAGACCCCCGGGACAGACGAACACCGGGGAGCTGTTTTTT. Amino acids: CASRPPGQTNTGELFF.

The chain has TRBV7-2 and TRBJ1-1; D unclear. The CDR3 runs 12 residues. The germline CDR1 and CDR2 sequences are SGHTA and FQGNSA. V was clipped by 6 bases and J by 3 bases, with 8 bases between them. The CDR3 reads CASRYEDTEAFF. The CDR3 DNA reads as TGTGCCAGCAGATACGAGGACACTGAAGCTTTCTTT.

The V gene is TRBV7-9, the J gene TRBJ1-6, with a possible D match to TRBD1 (5 bases). Germline V CDR1 and CDR2: SEHNR, FQNEAQ (reference sequence). The CDR3 spans 13 residues. V lost 5 bases to trimming and J lost 10 bases, with 12 bases between them. CDR3 coding DNA: TGTGCCAGCAGCCAGGACACAGCCTCACCCCTCCACTTT. Its protein is CASSQDTASPLHF.

The chain joins TRBV18 to TRBJ1-5; weak D call: TRBD1 (5 bases). Trimming pared 2 bases from V and 2 bases from J, leaving 13 bases between. CDR3 length: 16 residues. The germline V gene encodes CDR1 KGHSH and CDR2 LQKENI. The CDR3 bases are TGTGCCAGCTCACCAACCGGCAGGGCGGGCAATCAGCCCCAGCATTTT. Translating it yields CASSPTGRAGNQPQHF.

The chain has TRBV5-5 and TRBJ1-1, with TRBD1 identical over 8 bases. The CDR3 sequence is 13 residues long. CDR1 is SGHKS, CDR2 YYEKEE, per germline (reference sequence). V was clipped by 5 bases and J by 5 bases; unmatched bases: 5. The CDR3 protein is CASSMTGVTEAFF. CDR3 sequence (DNA): TGTGCCAGCAGTATGACAGGGGTAACTGAAGCTTTCTTT.

This chain uses TRBV30 with TRBJ2-1; 8 nucleotides match TRBD2. The CDR3 is 14 amino acids. The trim removed 5 bases at V and 10 bases at J, leaving 13 bases unmatched. The germline V gene has CDR1 GTSNPN and CDR2 SVGIG (reference sequence). CDR3 residues: CAWDLAGIAQEQFF. The CDR3 region has the DNA TGTGCCTGGGACTTAGCGGGAATTGCCCAGGAGCAGTTCTTC. The entire variable domain, with the rest obtained from reference TRBV30 and TRBJ2-1, is as follows: SQTIHQWPATLVQPVGSPLSLECTVEGTSNPNLYWYRQAAGRGLQLLFYSVGIGQISSEVPQNLSASRPQDRQFILSSKKLLLSDSGFYLCAWDLAGIAQEQFFGPGTRLTVL.